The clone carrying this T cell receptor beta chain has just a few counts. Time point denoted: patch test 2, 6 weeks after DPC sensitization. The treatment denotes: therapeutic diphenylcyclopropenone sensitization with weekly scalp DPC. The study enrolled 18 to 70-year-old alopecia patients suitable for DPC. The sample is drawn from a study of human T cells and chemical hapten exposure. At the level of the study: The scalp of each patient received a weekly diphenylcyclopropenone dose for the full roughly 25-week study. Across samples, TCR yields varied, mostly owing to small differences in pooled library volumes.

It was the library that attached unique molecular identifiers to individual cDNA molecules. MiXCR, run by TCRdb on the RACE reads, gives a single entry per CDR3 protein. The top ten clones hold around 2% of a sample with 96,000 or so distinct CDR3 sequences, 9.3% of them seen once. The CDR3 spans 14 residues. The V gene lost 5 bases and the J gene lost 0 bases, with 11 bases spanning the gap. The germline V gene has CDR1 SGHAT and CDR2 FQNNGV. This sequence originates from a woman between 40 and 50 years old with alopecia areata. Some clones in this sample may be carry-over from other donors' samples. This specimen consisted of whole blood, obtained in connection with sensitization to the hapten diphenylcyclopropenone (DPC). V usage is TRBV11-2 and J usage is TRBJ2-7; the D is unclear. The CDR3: CASSPPSTSYEQYF. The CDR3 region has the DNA TGTGCCAGCAGCCCGCCCTCAACCTCCTACGAGCAGTACTTC.